Reported below is one T cell receptor beta chain. Its antigen is not known. Repertoires were generated with immunoSEQ multiplex PCR, while TCRdb's copy carries only in-frame clones and drops some. The sample shows 90,000 to 120,000 clones, approximately 89% of them seen only once. This specimen comes from a study of T cell responses to AZD1222 COVID-19 vaccine. With 3 bases removed from V and 5 bases from J, the gap between germline ends came to 10 bases. The CDR3 is 13 residues long. Study-level results: There were vaccine-associated CD4 TCRs across spike, dominant at 160-218 and 743-854. As reported, nearly half of all spike-specific TCRs target variant regions that are unmutated. Repertoire sampling was restricted to post-peak T cell response timepoints.

The chain carries TRBV12-3 or TRBV12-4 and TRBJ1-1; D gene ambiguous. This specimen consisted of peripheral blood, obtained on day 0 of MenACWY control vaccination. The TCR was taken from an adult in good health. The CDR3 DNA reads as TGTGCCAGCAGTTTCTCGGTGGAAACTGAAGCTTTCTTT. This gives the protein CASSFSVETEAFF.